One sample yielded the 25 T cell receptor beta chains listed below, sequenced in a study of shared clonotypes between healthy human individuals. The data were produced by immunoSEQ multiplex PCR, yet TCRdb's version contains in-frame clones alone and is incomplete. The table lists 640,000 or so clones, less than 80% of them singletons. Material: memory CD4+ T cells sorted from blood. Sample subset: CD45RA-negative fraction. The source is a woman younger than 45 in good health.

Regarding this clone: The junction differs from germline at one of its ends, possibly a read error. The genes are TRBV29-1 and TRBJ2-1, with unresolved D. Looked up from germline, CDR1 is SQVTM and CDR2 is ANQGSEA. CDR3 size: 12 residues. The CDR3 bases are TGTGTTGCGGCGAGCTCCTACAATGAGCAGTTCTTC. Its protein is CVAASSYNEQFF.

In its sample, this clone was seen many times. This chain connects TRBV23-1 to TRBJ2-5; the D is unclear. TRBV23-1 qualifies as an ORF whose function is uncertain. The CDR3 runs 14 residues. V lost 4 bases and J 4 bases, leaving 13 bases between the germline ends. CDR3 loop: CASSRLEQRETQYF. The DNA of the CDR3 is TGCGCCAGCAGTCGACTCGAACAACGAGAGACCCAGTACTTC.

This chain connects TRBV5-4 to TRBJ2-1; D possibly corresponds to TRBD1 (6 bases). Trimming took 4 bases from V and 4 from J, leaving 12 bases between them. The CDR3 runs to 14 residues. Germline V gives CDR1 SGHNT, CDR2 YYREEE (reference sequence). CDR3 sequence reads: CASSRGQMYNEQFF. DNA of the CDR3: TGTGCCAGCAGCCGAGGACAGATGTACAATGAGCAGTTCTTC. Together with reference TRBV5-4 and TRBJ2-1, the CDR3 gives the full variable domain: ETGVTQSPTHLIKTRGQQVTLRCSSQSGHNTVSWYQQALGQGPQFIFQYYREEENGRGNFPPRFSGLQFPNYSSELNVNALELDDSALYLCASSRGQMYNEQFFGPGTRLTVL.

The J gene is TRBJ1-3, the V gene TRBV9; D is undetermined. This CDR3 has 17 amino acids. Trimming stripped 0 bases from V and 4 bases from J, with 17 bases between. Looked up from germline, CDR1 is SGDLS and CDR2 is YYNGEE. CDR3 region: CASSVGGGDLVGNTIYF. In DNA form, the CDR3 reads TGTGCCAGCAGCGTAGGCGGCGGGGATTTAGTGGGAAACACCATATATTTT. The complete variable domain, with remaining parts taken from reference TRBV9 and TRBJ1-3, reads DSGVTQTPKHLITATGQRVTLRCSPRSGDLSVYWYQQSLDQGLQFLIQYYNGEERAKGNILERFSAQQFPDLHSELNLSSLELGDSALYFCASSVGGGDLVGNTIYFGEGSWLTVV.

V and J are TRBV7-3 and TRBJ1-6; D gene ambiguous. V was trimmed by 5 bases and J by 6 bases, leaving 8 bases between them. Germline V gene sequence: CDR1 SGHTA, CDR2 FQGTGA. The CDR3 sequence is 13 residues long. The CDR3 is CASSPSLNSPLHF. The CDR3 DNA sequence: TGTGCCAGCAGCCCCTCCCTTAATTCACCCCTCCACTTT.

This clone has just a few counts. This sequence joins TRBV6-5 and TRBJ2-2; no reliable D call. Germline V lookup: CDR1 MNHEY, CDR2 SVGAGI. V gave up 7 bases and J gave up 3 bases, with 9 bases separating them. The CDR3 has 13 residues. The CDR3 nucleotides read TGTGCCAGCACGAAAGAGTACACCGGGGAGCTGTTTTTT. This sequence encodes CASTKEYTGELFF.

The chain recombines TRBV18 with TRBJ2-7; weak D call: TRBD2 (6 bases). Germline-derived CDR1 and CDR2 are KGHSH and LQKENI. This CDR3 is 19 amino acids long. V was clipped by 3 bases and J by 0 bases, with 24 bases between them. CDR3 nucleotide sequence: TGTGCCAGCTCACCGGACGTTTTCGGGCTGCGGGGTGGCTCCTACGAGCAGTACTTC. Its protein product is CASSPDVFGLRGGSYEQYF.

V gene TRBV19 combines with J gene TRBJ1-1; no reliable D call. This CDR3 is built from 13 residues. Germline CDR1 and CDR2: LNHDA and SQIVND (reference sequence). V was pared by 9 bases and J by 2 bases, with 13 bases between. The CDR3 nucleotides read TGTGCCAGCAAATCGCCCCAAAACACTGAAGCTTTCTTT. Translation: CASKSPQNTEAFF.

The rearrangement joins TRBV11-2 to TRBJ2-2; D ambiguous. Trimming removed 5 bases from V and 4 bases from J, with 17 bases in between. This CDR3 spans 16 amino acids. The germline V gene encodes CDR1 SGHAT and CDR2 FQNNGV. CDR3 nucleotide sequence: TGTGCCAGCAGCAACCCTCACCGGATAAGCACCGGGGAGCTGTTTTTT. Translated, it gives CASSNPHRISTGELFF.

This sequence joins TRBV12-5 and TRBJ2-3, with D possibly being TRBD1 or TRBD2 (6 bases each). The V and J ends lost 7 bases and 4 bases respectively, with 15 bases between them. Per germline, CDR1 LGHNT and CDR2 FRNRAP. There are 14 residues in the CDR3. For the CDR3, the DNA is TGTGCTAGTGCCCTGGACGGGGGCCCAGATACGCAGTATTTT. Encoded protein: CASALDGGPDTQYF.

The chain uses TRBV5-4 and TRBJ1-1, with TRBD1 matching 10 bases. With V trimmed by 3 bases and J by 3 bases, 5 bases remained unmatched. The CDR3 is 15 amino acids. Germline CDR1 is SGHNT and CDR2 is YYREEE (reference sequence). The DNA of the CDR3 is TGTGCCAGCAGCTCGCCGGGACAGGGGCACACTGAAGCTTTCTTT. Translation gives CASSSPGQGHTEAFF.

The J gene is TRBJ2-1, the V gene TRBV5-1; TRBD2 might be the D (5 bases). The CDR3 sequence is 15 residues long. V gave up 0 bases and J gave up 2 bases, with 9 bases separating them. The germline CDR1 and CDR2 sequences are SGHRS and YFSETQ. In DNA form, the CDR3 reads TGCGCCAGCAGCTTGGGCGGGCCTGCCTACAATGAGCAGTTCTTC. Its protein is CASSLGGPAYNEQFF.

The chain uses TRBV6-5 and TRBJ1-2; tentative D call: TRBD1 (5 bases). Trimming pared 6 bases from V and 0 bases from J, leaving 14 bases between. Germline V gene data show CDR1 as MNHEY and CDR2 as SVGAGI. CDR3 size: 15 residues. The CDR3 sequence is CASSDGTGANYGYTF. The DNA of the CDR3 is TGTGCCAGCAGCGACGGGACGGGAGCTAACTATGGCTACACCTTC.

This chain uses TRBV19 with TRBJ2-1, with 12 bases matching TRBD2. V was clipped by 5 bases and J by 4 bases; unmatched bases: 6. Germline loops: CDR1 LNHDA, CDR2 SQIVND (reference sequence). This CDR3 has 16 amino acids. The CDR3 loop is CASSQTSGSQYNEQFF. For the CDR3, the DNA is TGTGCCAGTAGTCAGACTAGCGGGAGTCAGTACAATGAGCAGTTCTTC.

The chain links TRBV2 to TRBJ2-3; D uncertain. The CDR3 spans 14 residues. Germline-derived CDR1 and CDR2 are SNHLY and FYNNEI. Trimming removed 7 bases from V and 2 bases from J, with 13 bases in between. The CDR3 DNA reads as TGTGCCAGCAAGATTGGGGAAAACACAGATACGCAGTATTTT. Its protein is CASKIGENTDTQYF.

The CDR3 loop reads CASTGWPEAFF. CDR3 DNA: TGTGCCAGCACCGGGTGGCCTGAAGCTTTCTTT. This chain uses TRBV28 with TRBJ1-1; no firm D call. The germline CDR1 and CDR2 sequences are MDHEN and SYDVKM. The length of the CDR3 is 11 residues. The V end was cut by 7 bases, the J end by 6 bases, with 9 bases between. Filled out from reference TRBV28 and TRBJ1-1, the complete variable domain reads DVKVTQSSRYLVKRTGEKVFLECVQDMDHENMFWYRQDPGLGLRLIYFSYDVKMKEKGDIPEGYSVSREKKERFSLILESASTNQTSMYLCASTGWPEAFFGQGTRLTVV.

The V and J genes are TRBV5-1 and TRBJ2-5, with D tentatively TRBD1 (6 bases). Between the trimmed V and J ends, which lost 5 bases and 1 base, there was a span of 15 bases. CDR1 and CDR2 (germline): SGHRS, YFSETQ. The CDR3 spans 15 residues. Here the CDR3 DNA reads TGCGCCAGCAGAACGGGACAAATGGTCCAAGAGACCCAGTACTTC. This codes for CASRTGQMVQETQYF.

The V gene is TRBV7-2, the J gene TRBJ1-4; no firm D call. There are 13 residues in the CDR3. Trimming pared 3 bases from V and 10 bases from J, leaving 12 bases between. Germline CDR1 SGHTA, CDR2 FQGNSA. Written as DNA, the CDR3 is TGTGCCAGCAGCTTCGGGATGGACGGAAAACTGTTTTTT. This gives the protein CASSFGMDGKLFF.

The chain uses TRBV7-8 and TRBJ2-7, with a possible D match to TRBD1 (6 bases). V shed 5 bases and J shed 3 bases, with 11 bases lying between them. Germline lookup yields CDR1 SGHVS and CDR2 FQNEAQ. This CDR3 has 13 amino acids. CDR3 sequence: CASSIEQGYEQYF. The CDR3 region has the DNA TGTGCCAGCAGCATCGAACAGGGCTACGAGCAGTACTTC.

The chain uses TRBV19 and TRBJ1-5; D is ambiguous. V was shortened by 5 bases and J by 4 bases, with 9 bases between the two germline ends. This CDR3 is built from 13 residues. Germline V gene data show CDR1 as LNHDA and CDR2 as SQIVND (reference sequence). CDR3 region: CASSGGRNQPQHF. DNA for the CDR3: TGTGCCAGTAGTGGAGGACGGAATCAGCCCCAGCATTTT.

This clone has only a few counts. This chain uses TRBV19 with TRBJ2-7; D remains ambiguous. This CDR3 has 13 amino acids. Germline CDR1 reads LNHDA; CDR2 reads SQIVND (reference sequence). The ends were cut back, 9 bases at V and 5 bases at J, with 17 bases in the middle. The CDR3 DNA reads as TGTGCCAGCTCAGAAGACAAGCTGAACGAGCAGTACTTC. Amino acid sequence: CASSEDKLNEQYF.

This clone was observed a handful of times. The CDR3 loop is CASSYGGRNTEAFF. DNA of the CDR3: TGTGCCAGCAGTTACGGGGGGAGGAACACTGAAGCTTTCTTT. The rearrangement joins TRBV6-6 to TRBJ1-1; perhaps TRBD1 as D (5 bases). This CDR3 comprises 14 residues. Deletions cut 2 bases from V and 1 base from J, with 8 bases between. CDR1 is MNHNY, CDR2 SVGAGI, per germline (reference sequence).

CDR3 nucleotides: TGTGCCAGCAGCCCTCCGCTAACCAGGGGGGACACTGAAGCTTTCTTT. It specifies CASSPPLTRGDTEAFF. V is TRBV27 and J is TRBJ1-1, with TRBD1 matching 7 bases. V was clipped by 6 bases and J by 3 bases; unmatched bases: 13. Germline V gives CDR1 MNHEY, CDR2 SMNVEV (reference sequence). CDR3 length equals 16 residues.

A few counts support this clone. The chain recombines TRBV19 with TRBJ1-5, with a weak D call TRBD1 (5 bases). This CDR3 region has 15 residues. Germline V CDR1 and CDR2: LNHDA, SQIVND (reference sequence). The germline V and J ends were trimmed by 2 bases and 6 bases, with 14 bases remaining between them. The CDR3 protein is CASSILQGESQPQHF. The CDR3 DNA reads as TGTGCCAGTAGTATACTCCAGGGTGAGAGTCAGCCCCAGCATTTT.

This clone was observed a handful of times. V usage is TRBV2 and J usage is TRBJ2-7, with 8 bases fitting TRBD1. The CDR3 length is 14 residues. The V gene end was trimmed by 6 bases and the J gene end by 4 bases; junction bases not matched to a gene: 8. Germline V gives CDR1 SNHLY, CDR2 FYNNEI. The DNA for the CDR3 is TGTGCCAGCAGCCTGGACAGGGAGGATTACGAGCAGTACTTC. Protein: CASSLDREDYEQYF.